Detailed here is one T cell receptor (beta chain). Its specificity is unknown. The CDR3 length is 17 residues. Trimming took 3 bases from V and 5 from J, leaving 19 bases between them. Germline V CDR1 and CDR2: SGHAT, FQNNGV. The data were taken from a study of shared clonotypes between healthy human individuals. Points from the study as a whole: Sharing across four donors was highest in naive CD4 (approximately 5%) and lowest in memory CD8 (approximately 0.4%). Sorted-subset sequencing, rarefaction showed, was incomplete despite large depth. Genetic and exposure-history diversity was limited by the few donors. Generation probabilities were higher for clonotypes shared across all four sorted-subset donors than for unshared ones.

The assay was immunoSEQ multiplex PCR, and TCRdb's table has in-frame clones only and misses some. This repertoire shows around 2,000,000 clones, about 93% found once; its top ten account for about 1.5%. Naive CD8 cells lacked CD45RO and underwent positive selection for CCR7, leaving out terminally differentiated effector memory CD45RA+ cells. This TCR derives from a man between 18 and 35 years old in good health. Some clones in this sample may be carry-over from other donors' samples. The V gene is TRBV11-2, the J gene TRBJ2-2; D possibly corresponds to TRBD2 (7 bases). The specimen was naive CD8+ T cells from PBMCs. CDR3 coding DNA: TGTGCCAGCAGCTTCCCGACAGGCGGGAGATGGACCGGGGAGCTGTTTTTT. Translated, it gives CASSFPTGGRWTGELFF.